These 8 T cell receptor beta chains originate from one sample sequenced in a study of T cells after yellow fever vaccination. MiXCR, run by TCRdb on the 5' RACE reads, gives a single entry per CDR3 protein. The sample consists of about 260,000 distinct CDR3 sequences, 5.2% of them appearing once. Sequencing was performed on CD4+ T cells sorted from PBMCs, taken on the day of the yellow fever booster vaccination. The receptors stem from a man aged 18 to 30 who received the YFV17D yellow fever vaccine.

The chain uses TRBV11-3 and TRBJ2-3; D gene uncertain. The CDR3 consists of 18 residues. CDR1 is SGHNT, CDR2 YENEEA, per germline. The ends were cut back, 0 bases at V and 0 bases at J, with 16 bases in the middle. CDR3 residues: CASSLDSGRNTSTDTQYF. CDR3 nucleotides: TGTGCCAGCAGCTTAGACTCCGGGCGAAATACTAGCACAGATACGCAGTATTTT.

This clonotype was observed a handful of times. As DNA, the CDR3 is TGTGCCAGCAGCTGGCTGGGACTAGCGGGGGTTCGGCAGTTCTTC. This encodes CASSWLGLAGVRQFF. The chain uses TRBV7-9 and TRBJ2-1; TRBD2 agrees at 14 bases. The length of the CDR3 is 15 residues. Germline assignment: CDR1 SEHNR and CDR2 FQNEAQ (reference sequence). V lost 4 bases, J lost 12 bases, and 8 bases stayed unmatched.

V gene TRBV4-3 combines with J gene TRBJ1-1, with a tentative D call TRBD1 (6 bases). The germline V and J ends were trimmed by 4 bases and 10 bases, with 13 bases remaining between them. Germline V gives CDR1 LGHNA, CDR2 YSLEER. The CDR3 covers 12 residues. CDR3 sequence reads: CASSREGVAAFF. CDR3 bases: TGCGCCAGCAGCCGAGAGGGGGTAGCAGCTTTCTTT.

The CDR3 is CASSLAWGAGEGYTF. CDR3 nucleotide sequence: TGTGCCAGCAGCTTGGCCTGGGGGGCCGGTGAGGGCTACACCTTC. The genes are TRBV5-4 and TRBJ1-2, with D possibly matching TRBD1 (6 bases). Trimming removed 0 bases from V and 8 bases from J, with 17 bases in between. The CDR3 has 15 amino acids. Germline CDR1 SGHNT, CDR2 YYREEE (reference sequence).

A few counts support this clonotype. J is TRBJ2-1 and V is TRBV10-1; 12 bases line up with TRBD2. The V and J ends lost 3 bases and 7 bases, in that order; junction bases with no gene match: 4. The CDR3 has 15 residues. In germline, CDR1 is WNHNN, CDR2 SYGVQD (reference sequence). CDR3 bases: TGCGCCAGCAGTGACCCGACTAGCGGGGGAAATGAGCAGTTCTTC. Translating gives CASSDPTSGGNEQFF.

This CDR3 reads CSVRHLNTEAFF. CDR3 in DNA: TGCAGCGTTCGGCACCTGAACACTGAAGCTTTCTTT. The V and J genes are TRBV29-1 and TRBJ1-1; D gene unclear. Trimming pared 5 bases from V and 0 bases from J, leaving 7 bases between. Per the germline V gene, CDR1 is SQVTM and CDR2 is ANQGSEA. This CDR3 spans 12 amino acids.

This clonotype was seen only a few times. The chain joins TRBV3-1 to TRBJ2-1; D is perhaps TRBD1 (5 bases). Looked up from germline, CDR1 is LGHDT and CDR2 is YNNKEL (reference sequence). The CDR3 covers 13 residues. V shed 4 bases and J shed 1 base, with 5 bases lying between them. The CDR3 reads CASSRQSYNEQFF. CDR3 DNA: TGTGCCAGCAGCCGACAGTCCTACAATGAGCAGTTCTTC.

CDR3 bases: TGTGCCAGCAGTTTAAACATGGAGCCTGGAAACACCATATATTTT. Translation gives CASSLNMEPGNTIYF. The genes are TRBV28 and TRBJ1-3; D is undetermined. The V gene's germline CDR1 is MDHEN and CDR2 SYDVKM. The length of the CDR3 is 15 residues. Between the trimmed V and J ends, which lost 2 bases and 2 bases, there was a span of 10 bases.